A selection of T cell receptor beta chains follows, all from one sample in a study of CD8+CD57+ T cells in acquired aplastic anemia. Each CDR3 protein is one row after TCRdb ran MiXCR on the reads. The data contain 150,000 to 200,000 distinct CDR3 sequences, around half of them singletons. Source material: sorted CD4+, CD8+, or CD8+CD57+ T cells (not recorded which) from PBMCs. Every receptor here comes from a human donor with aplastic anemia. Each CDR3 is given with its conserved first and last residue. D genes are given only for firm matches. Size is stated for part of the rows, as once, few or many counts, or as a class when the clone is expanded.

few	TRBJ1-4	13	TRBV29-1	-	CSAKDRTNEKLFF	TGCAGCGCCAAGGACAGAACTAATGAAAAACTGTTTTTT
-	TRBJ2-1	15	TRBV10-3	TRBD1	CAISEWGQADNEQFF	TGTGCCATCAGTGAGTGGGGACAGGCCGACAATGAGCAGTTCTTC
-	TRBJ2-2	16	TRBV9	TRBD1	CASSARTGTNTGELFF	TGTGCCAGCAGCGCGCGGACAGGGACGAACACCGGGGAGCTGTTTTTT
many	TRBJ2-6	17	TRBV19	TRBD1	CASSPDRGQPGANVLTF	TGTGCCAGTAGCCCAGACAGGGGTCAGCCTGGGGCCAACGTCCTGACTTTC
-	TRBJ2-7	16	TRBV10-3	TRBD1	CAITRGRDRGPGEQYF	TGTGCCATCACCCGAGGAAGGGACAGGGGGCCAGGCGAGCAGTACTTC
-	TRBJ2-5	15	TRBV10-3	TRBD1	CAISEEVGGRETQYF	TGTGCCATCAGTGAGGAGGTAGGGGGCAGAGAGACCCAGTACTTC
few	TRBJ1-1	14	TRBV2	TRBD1	CASSGGTGNTEAFF	TGTGCCAGCAGTGGCGGGACAGGGAACACTGAAGCTTTCTTT
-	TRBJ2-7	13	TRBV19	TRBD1	CASRGQGIYEQYF	TGTGCCAGTAGGGGACAGGGAATCTACGAGCAGTACTTC
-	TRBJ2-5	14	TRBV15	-	CATSSLQEGKTQYF	TGTGCCACCAGCAGCCTTCAGGAGGGGAAGACCCAGTACTTC
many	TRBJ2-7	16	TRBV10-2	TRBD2	CASSAFGGSGRREQYF	TGCGCCAGCAGTGCGTTCGGCGGGAGTGGACGACGGGAGCAGTACTTC
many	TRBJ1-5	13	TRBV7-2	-	CASSLRLGQPQHF	TGTGCCAGCAGCTTACGCTTAGGTCAGCCCCAGCATTTT
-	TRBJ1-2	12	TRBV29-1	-	CSVRSQGFGYTF	TGCAGCGTACGAAGCCAGGGCTTTGGCTACACCTTC
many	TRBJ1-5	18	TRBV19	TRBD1	CASSIVLTGVSLSQPQHF	TGTGCCAGTAGTATAGTTCTCACAGGGGTCAGTTTGAGTCAGCCCCAGCATTTT
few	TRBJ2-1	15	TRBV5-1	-	CASSFRSEPPNEQFF	TGCGCCAGCAGCTTTCGCAGCGAGCCCCCCAATGAGCAGTTCTTC
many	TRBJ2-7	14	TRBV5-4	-	CASSSHRDVEEQYF	TGTGCCAGCAGCTCCCACCGGGATGTAGAAGAGCAGTACTTC
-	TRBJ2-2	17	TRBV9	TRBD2	CASSVSLAGGSAGELFF	TGTGCCAGCAGCGTTTCTTTAGCGGGGGGGTCGGCCGGGGAGCTGTTTTTT
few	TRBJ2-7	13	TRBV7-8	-	CASSLAWSYEQYF	TGTGCCAGCAGCTTAGCGTGGAGTTACGAGCAGTACTTC
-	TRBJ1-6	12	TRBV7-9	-	CASSKDNSPLHF	TGTGCCAGCAGCAAAGATAATTCACCCCTCCACTTT
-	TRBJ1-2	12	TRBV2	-	CACMSENYGYTF	TGTGCCTGCATGTCAGAAAACTATGGCTACACCTTC
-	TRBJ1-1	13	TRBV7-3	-	CASSMTGNTEAFF	TGTGCCAGCAGCATGACAGGGAACACTGAAGCTTTCTTT
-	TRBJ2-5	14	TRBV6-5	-	CASSYSRGQETQYF	TGTGCCAGCAGTTACTCGCGAGGGCAGGAGACCCAGTACTTC
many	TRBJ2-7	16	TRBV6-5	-	CASSYLRLASSYEQYF	TGTGCCAGCAGTTACCTACGACTCGCGAGCTCCTACGAGCAGTACTTC
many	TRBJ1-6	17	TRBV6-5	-	CASSYSGVQGTLSPLHF	TGTGCCAGCAGTTACAGTGGGGTACAGGGAACTCTTTCACCCCTCCACTTT
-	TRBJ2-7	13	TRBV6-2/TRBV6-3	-	CASRTEGCFERYF	TGTGCCAGCAGGACGGAGGGATGTTTCGAGCGGTACTTC
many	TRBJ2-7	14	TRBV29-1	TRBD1	CSVVGQGVTYEQYF	TGCAGCGTTGTGGGACAGGGGGTGACCTACGAGCAGTACTTC
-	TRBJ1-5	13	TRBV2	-	CASSVSWNQPQHF	TGTGCCAGCAGCGTCTCCTGGAATCAGCCCCAGCATTTT
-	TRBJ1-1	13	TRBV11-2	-	CASSLPGNTDAFF	TGTGCCAGCAGCCTTCCAGGGAACACTGATGCTTTCTTT
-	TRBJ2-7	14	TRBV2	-	CASSELAPPYEQYF	TGTGCCAGCAGTGAACTGGCACCACCCTACGAGCAGTACTTC
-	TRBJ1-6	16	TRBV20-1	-	CSARGSIGGLPVPLHF	TGCAGTGCTAGAGGGTCGATCGGGGGACTGCCGGTTCCCCTCCACTTT
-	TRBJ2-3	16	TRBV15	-	CATLDVPGGRADTQYF	TGTGCCACCTTGGATGTACCTGGGGGTAGGGCAGATACGCAGTATTTT
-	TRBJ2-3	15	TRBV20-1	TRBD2	CSARHAGGPTDTQYF	TGCAGTGCTCGACACGCGGGGGGCCCCACAGATACGCAGTATTTT
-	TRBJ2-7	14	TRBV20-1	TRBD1	CSARVPGQGYEQYF	TGCAGTGCTAGGGTACCGGGACAGGGCTACGAGCAGTACTTC
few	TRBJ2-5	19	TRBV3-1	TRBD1	CASSPTKTIGTGGWETQYF	TGTGCCAGCAGCCCGACCAAGACAATCGGGACAGGGGGCTGGGAGACCCAGTACTTC
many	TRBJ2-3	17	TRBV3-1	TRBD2	CASSQDALAGGTDTQYF	TGTGCCAGCAGCCAAGATGCCCTAGCGGGAGGCACAGATACGCAGTATTTT
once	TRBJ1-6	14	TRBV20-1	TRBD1	CSASPGQGKSPLHF	TGCAGTGCTAGCCCGGGACAGGGGAAATCACCCCTCCACTTT
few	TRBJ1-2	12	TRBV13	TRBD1	CASSLGQGGYTF	TGTGCCAGCAGCTTGGGACAGGGCGGATACACCTTC
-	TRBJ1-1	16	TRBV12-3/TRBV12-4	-	CASSFPQGSANTEAFF	TGTGCCAGCAGTTTCCCTCAGGGGTCCGCGAACACTGAAGCTTTCTTT
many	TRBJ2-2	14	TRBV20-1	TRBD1	CSARQGARAGELFF	TGCAGTGCTAGGCAGGGGGCGCGGGCCGGGGAGCTGTTTTTT
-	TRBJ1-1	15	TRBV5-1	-	CASSKTGSENTEAFF	TGCGCCAGCAGTAAGACCGGTTCCGAGAACACTGAAGCTTTCTTT
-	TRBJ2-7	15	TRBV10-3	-	CAISVDTDYGYERHF	TGTGCCATCAGCGTGGACACCGACTACGGATACGAGCGGCACTTC
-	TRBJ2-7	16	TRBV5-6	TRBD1	CASSLEFGTGGPEQYF	TGTGCCAGCAGCTTGGAGTTTGGGACAGGGGGCCCCGAGCAGTACTTC
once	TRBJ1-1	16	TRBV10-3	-	CAISEEVNSQNDKAFF	TGTGCCATCAGTGAAGAAGTAAACAGCCAGAACGATAAGGCTTTCTTT
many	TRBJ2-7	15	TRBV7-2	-	CASSDLVRLSYEQYF	TGTGCCAGCAGCGACCTGGTGAGACTAAGCTACGAGCAGTACTTC
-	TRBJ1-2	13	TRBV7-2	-	CASSIQNNYGYTF	TGTGCCAGCAGCATACAGAATAACTATGGCTACACCTTC
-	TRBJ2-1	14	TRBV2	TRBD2	CASSSLAVGNEQFF	TGTGCCAGCAGTAGCCTAGCGGTAGGTAATGAACAGTTCTTC
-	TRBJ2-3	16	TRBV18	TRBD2	CASSPGGTSITDTQYF	TGTGCCAGCTCACCGGGAGGGACTAGCATCACAGATACGCAGTATTTT
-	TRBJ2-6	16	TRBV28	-	CASRIVSGTGANVLTF	TGTGCCAGCAGAATAGTTTCAGGGACTGGGGCCAACGTCCTGACTTTC
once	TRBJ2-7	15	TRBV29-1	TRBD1	CSVRPGQGSRYEQYF	TGCAGCGTCCGTCCGGGACAGGGGTCTCGCTACGAGCAGTACTTC
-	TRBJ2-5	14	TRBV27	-	CASSTPSYKETQYF	TGTGCCAGCAGTACCCCTTCCTACAAAGAGACCCAGTACTTC
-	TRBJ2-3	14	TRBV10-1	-	CASSEGASTDTQYF	TGCGCCAGCAGTGAGGGAGCGAGCACAGATACGCAGTATTTT
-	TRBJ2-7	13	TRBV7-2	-	CASSPRPHYEQYF	TGTGCCAGCAGCCCCAGACCGCACTACGAGCAGTACTTC
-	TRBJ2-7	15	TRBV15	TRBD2	CATSSFTSGSYEQYF	TGTGCCACCAGCAGCTTCACTAGCGGGAGTTACGAGCAGTACTTC
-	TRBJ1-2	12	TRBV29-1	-	CSVEEGFYGYTF	TGCAGCGTTGAAGAGGGGTTCTATGGCTACACCTTC
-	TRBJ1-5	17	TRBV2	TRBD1	CASSEVRTGISNQPQHF	TGTGCCAGCAGTGAAGTGAGGACAGGGATCAGCAATCAGCCCCAGCATTTT
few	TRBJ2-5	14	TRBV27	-	CASSFRQGRETQYF	TGTGCCAGCAGTTTTAGGCAGGGGAGGGAGACCCAGTACTTC